In its sample, the clone carrying this T cell receptor (beta chain) was seen a few times. MiXCR was run by TCRdb on the 5' RACE reads, yielding one entry per CDR3 protein. The sample yields around 600,000 distinct CDR3 sequences, 9% to 15% seen once. The sample belongs to a study of T cells after yellow fever vaccination. The CDR3 extends over 16 amino acids. Trimming at V came to 3 bases and at J to 9 bases, leaving 11 bases not matched to a gene. Looked up from germline, CDR1 is DFQATT and CDR2 is SNEGSKA (reference sequence). The rearrangement joins TRBV20-1 to TRBJ2-4, with 13 bases matching TRBD2. The source is a man aged 25 to 40 who received the YFV17D yellow fever vaccine. Material: PBMCs, obtained on the day of the yellow fever booster vaccination. The CDR3 nucleotides read TGCAGTGCTAGGGGCCCGACTAGCGGGGGGCATGCCATTCAGTACTTC. This encodes CSARGPTSGGHAIQYF.